This is a list of T cell receptor beta chains from one sample in a study of blood T cell repertoires in COVID-19. The assay was immunoSEQ multiplex PCR, and TCRdb's table has in-frame clones only and misses some. The sample records some 80,000 clones, around nine tenths being singletons. Input material: peripheral blood. The receptors derive from a human donor in a cohort sampled during active COVID-19. Both conserved end residues are part of each CDR3. The listing skips clone size in some rows; elsewhere it reads once, few, many or a size class.

J: TRBJ2-1; size: .; V: TRBV7-2; CDR3: CASSLGAPSYNEQFF
J: TRBJ2-1; size: once; V: TRBV4-1; CDR3: CASSVPPRTAYNEQFF
J: TRBJ2-5; size: .; V: TRBV5-1; CDR3: CASSLAPSGRAWETQYF
J: TRBJ2-5; size: few; V: TRBV10-3; CDR3: CAISTGVKETQYF
J: TRBJ2-3; size: .; V: TRBV5-4; CDR3: CASSFGGGAVTDTQYF
J: TRBJ1-1; size: .; V: TRBV6-1; CDR3: CASSEQGYTEAFF
J: TRBJ2-1; size: once; V: TRBV2; CDR3: CASKSGGSYNEQFF
J: TRBJ2-3; size: .; V: TRBV5-1; CDR3: CASSEGLAGGPPSTDTQYF
J: TRBJ2-5; size: .; V: TRBV9; CDR3: CASSGSIGETQYF
J: TRBJ2-2; size: .; V: TRBV11-3; CDR3: CASSSVSPGTGELFF
J: TRBJ2-1; size: .; V: TRBV7-7; CDR3: CASSTGLAGLSEQFF